The T cell receptor (beta chain) described here comes from a study of blood T cell repertoires in COVID-19. Methods used by the authors: It was from reference gene primer amplification that nucleated cell counts were estimated. Sequencing was performed with immunoSEQ multiplex PCR; in TCRdb, only in-frame clones are kept and a portion is missing. V, J and clone size were drawn from that table, and D and trimming were deduced from the DNA. The data contain 330,000 or so clones, about 88% of them singletons. Looked up from germline, CDR1 is MNHEY and CDR2 is SMNVEV (reference sequence). The CDR3 totals 15 residues. Trimming took 6 bases from V and 4 from J; bases not matched to a gene: 7. Across under 25 US areas, participants ranged in age from about 18 to 89 years.

This TCR was sampled from a woman aged 25-40 years who had recovered from COVID-19. Sequenced: PBMCs or T cells enriched from blood (not recorded which). The V call is TRBV27, the J call TRBJ2-4; 9 bases map to TRBD1. In DNA form, the CDR3 reads TGTGCCAGCAGATTCCTGACAGGGGGTAAAAACATTCAGTACTTC. Protein: CASRFLTGGKNIQYF.